The present T cell receptor (beta chain) was sequenced within a study of response to subunit inactivated influenza vaccine. The CDR3 contains 13 residues. Looked up from germline, CDR1 is MNHEY and CDR2 is SVGEGT. V was shortened by 5 bases and J by 6 bases, with 13 bases between the two germline ends. This clonotype has a handful of counts. The antigen is unknown. Study results and limitations: That few new T cells are recruited by each seasonal influenza vaccination was the authors' suggestion.

In TCRdb, the RT-PCR reads were re-called with MiXCR into one record per CDR3 protein. Of roughly 500,000 distinct CDR3 sequences listed, roughly 27% are singletons. The specimen was CD4+ T cells sorted from PBMCs, collected approximately 5 days after vaccination. The sequence was obtained from a man aged 45-65 years who received an inactivated influenza vaccine. J is TRBJ1-1 and V is TRBV6-2 or TRBV6-3; D not certain. CDR3 residues: CASSTQSFAEAFF. In DNA form, the CDR3 reads TGTGCCAGCAGTACCCAGAGCTTTGCTGAAGCTTTCTTT.